These T cell receptor beta chains were read from a single sample in a study of OX40 agonist ivuxolimab in advanced cancers. Using immunoSEQ multiplex PCR, the repertoire was profiled, and TCRdb retains in-frame clones only, with some absent. The table shows about 50,000 clones, with nearly 90% occurring only once. Sequencing used CD4+ or CD8+ T cells sorted from blood, obtained in a trial of the OX40 agonist ivuxolimab. Receptors were obtained from an adult with an advanced solid tumor such as melanoma, head and neck, liver or kidney cancer. Both conserved end residues are trimmed from each CDR3. Each record gives: CDR3 length, V gene, CDR3 protein.

length: 15; V: TRBV10-2; CDR3: ASSSGLVSPNTGELF
length: 14; V: TRBV11-2; CDR3: ASSLLGASGSNEQF
length: 10; V: TRBV2; CDR3: ASSEGLKEQF
length: 11; V: TRBV11-3; CDR3: ASSLASGVPQG
length: 11; V: TRBV13; CDR3: ASSIQGWETQY
length: 12; V: TRBV27; CDR3: ASSLWGGTDTQY
length: 14; V: TRBV10-3; CDR3: AISESRAGGATGYT
length: 12; V: TRBV2; CDR3: ASIGTAPSGTQY
length: 14; V: TRBV5-6; CDR3: ASSPAGTRRTDTQY
length: 13; V: TRBV28; CDR3: ASRSGGTGANVLT
length: 10; V: TRBV19; CDR3: ASFRGLNGYT
length: 12; V: TRBV18; CDR3: ASSPPGTDEKLF
length: 12; V: TRBV14; CDR3: ASSPDTSNYGYT
length: 15; V: TRBV30; CDR3: AWSVWDSRIINYGYT
length: 10; V: TRBV30; CDR3: AWSFQNTEAF
length: 12; V: TRBV30; CDR3: AWRTSGGRDTQY
length: 12; V: TRBV2; CDR3: ASRVVSSYNEQF
length: 9; V: TRBV28; CDR3: ASSERTAQY
length: 12; V: TRBV2; CDR3: ASSAWRANQPQH
length: 11; V: TRBV5-7; CDR3: ASSHPSLNEQF
length: 11; V: TRBV2; CDR3: ASSEMGQGELF
length: 15; V: TRBV19; CDR3: ASSTPGTGGEGDGYT
length: 10; V: TRBV6-5; CDR3: ASSAGGGEQY
length: 14; V: TRBV18; CDR3: ASSPPLAGVTDTQY
length: 12; V: TRBV9; CDR3: ASSVDGSTDTQY
length: 11; V: TRBV18; CDR3: ASSPLGGTEAF
length: 12; V: TRBV5-6; CDR3: ASSLDRGTYEQY
length: 13; V: TRBV6-5; CDR3: ASREGLAFKETQY
length: 13; V: TRBV6-1; CDR3: ASSRGTSGPYEQY
length: 11; V: TRBV5-6; CDR3: ASSLAGTGERF
length: 9; V: TRBV2; CDR3: ASGFSDTQY
length: 10; V: TRBV7-8; CDR3: ASSTGTSGKN
length: 12; V: TRBV5-1; CDR3: ASSFGGSYNEQF
length: 10; V: TRBV6-1; CDR3: ASSRGPGELF
length: 13; V: TRBV11-2; CDR3: ASSLDLGSRNEQF
length: 10; V: TRBV28; CDR3: ASSFRDITQY
length: 13; V: TRBV7-9; CDR3: ASSLGGALNEKLF
length: 12; V: TRBV5-4; CDR3: ASSLDSGTNEQY